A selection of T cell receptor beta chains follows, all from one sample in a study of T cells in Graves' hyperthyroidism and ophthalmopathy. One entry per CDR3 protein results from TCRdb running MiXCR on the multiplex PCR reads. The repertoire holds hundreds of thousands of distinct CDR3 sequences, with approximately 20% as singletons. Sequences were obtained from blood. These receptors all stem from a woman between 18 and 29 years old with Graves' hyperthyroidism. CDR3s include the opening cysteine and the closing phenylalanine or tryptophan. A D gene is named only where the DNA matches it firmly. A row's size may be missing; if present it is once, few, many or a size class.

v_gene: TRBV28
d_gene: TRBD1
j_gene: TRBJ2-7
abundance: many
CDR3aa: CASSPTGDAHEQYF
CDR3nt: TGTGCCAGCAGTCCGACAGGGGATGCGCACGAGCAGTACTTC

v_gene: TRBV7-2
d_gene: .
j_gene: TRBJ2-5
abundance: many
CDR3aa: CASSPLKTWETQYF
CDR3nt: TGTGCCAGCAGCCCCCTCAAAACCTGGGAGACCCAGTACTTC

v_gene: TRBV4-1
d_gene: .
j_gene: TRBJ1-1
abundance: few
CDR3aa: CASSQEINGVTEAFF
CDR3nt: TGCGCCAGCAGCCAAGAGATTAATGGAGTGACTGAAGCTTTCTTT

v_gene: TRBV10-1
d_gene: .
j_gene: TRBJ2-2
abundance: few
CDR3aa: CASSGGGEHTGELFF
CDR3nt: TGCGCCAGCAGTGGCGGCGGGGAACACACCGGGGAGCTGTTTTTT

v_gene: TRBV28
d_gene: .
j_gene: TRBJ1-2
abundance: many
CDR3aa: CASSFPLGGIYGYTF
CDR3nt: TGTGCCAGCAGTTTCCCCTTAGGAGGGATCTATGGCTACACCTTC

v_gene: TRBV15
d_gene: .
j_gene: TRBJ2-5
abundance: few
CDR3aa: CATSREAGLQTQYF
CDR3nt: TGTGCCACCAGCAGAGAGGCCGGTTTGCAGACCCAGTACTTC

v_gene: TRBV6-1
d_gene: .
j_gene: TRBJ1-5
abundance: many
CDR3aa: CASSEAQNHQPQHF
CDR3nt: TGTGCCAGCAGTGAAGCCCAGAACCATCAGCCCCAGCATTTT

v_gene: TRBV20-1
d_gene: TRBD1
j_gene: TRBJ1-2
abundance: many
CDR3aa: CSASVTGVYGYTF
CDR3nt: TGCAGTGCTAGTGTGACAGGGGTCTATGGCTACACCTTC

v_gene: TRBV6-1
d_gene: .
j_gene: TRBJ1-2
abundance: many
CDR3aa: CASSPVSNYGYTF
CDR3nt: TGTGCCAGCAGCCCCGTTTCGAACTATGGCTACACCTTC

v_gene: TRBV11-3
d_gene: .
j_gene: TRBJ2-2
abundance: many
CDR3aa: CASSWGIGELFF
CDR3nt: TGTGCCAGCAGCTGGGGGATCGGGGAGCTGTTTTTT

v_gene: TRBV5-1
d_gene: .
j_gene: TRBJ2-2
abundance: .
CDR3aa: CASSPGDDTGELFF
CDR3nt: TGCGCCAGCAGTCCGGGGGACGACACCGGGGAGCTGTTTTTT